A single sample gave rise to the 7 T cell receptor beta chains below, sequenced in a study of blood T cell repertoires in COVID-19. The data were produced by immunoSEQ multiplex PCR, yet TCRdb's version contains in-frame clones alone and is incomplete. In the table there are about 190,000 clones, approximately 79% of which are singletons. Source material: peripheral blood. These receptors were taken from a woman between 50 and 59 years old with acute or convalescent COVID-19.

The rearrangement joins TRBV7-2 to TRBJ2-2; the match to TRBD2 covers 12 bases. Germline values: CDR1 SGHTA, CDR2 FQGNSA. The CDR3 is 17 amino acids. The V and J ends lost 2 bases and 7 bases, in that order; junction bases with no gene match: 8. CDR3 protein: CASSLRTSGRKGGELFF. CDR3 DNA sequence: TGTGCCAGCAGCTTAAGAACTAGCGGGAGGAAAGGCGGGGAGCTGTTTTTT.

The gene calls are TRBV5-4 and TRBJ2-2; D gene uncertain. This CDR3 comprises 12 residues. Trimming cost V 2 bases and J 7 bases, with 6 bases left between them. The germline CDR1 and CDR2 sequences are SGHNT and YYREEE (reference sequence). Here the CDR3 DNA reads TGTGCCAGCAGCTTTGGCGGCGGGGAGCTGTTTTTT. This encodes CASSFGGGELFF.

Only a few counts were recorded for this clone. This chain joins TRBV20-1 and TRBJ2-7, with a tentative D call TRBD1 (6 bases). Trimming pared 6 bases from V and 5 bases from J, leaving 11 bases between. Germline-derived CDR1 and CDR2 are DFQATT and SNEGSKA (reference sequence). CDR3 size: 11 residues. CDR3 in amino acids: CSAKRQDEQYF. CDR3 nucleotides: TGCAGTGCCAAACGACAGGACGAGCAGTACTTC.

The rearrangement links TRBV7-6 to TRBJ2-1, with D perhaps TRBD2 (5 bases). The CDR3 consists of 12 residues. Germline V gene sequence: CDR1 SGHVS, CDR2 FNYEAQ. The V and J ends lost 8 bases and 9 bases respectively, with 14 bases between them. This CDR3 reads CASSGRGSEQFF. In DNA form, the CDR3 reads TGTGCCAGCTCGGGCCGTGGGAGTGAGCAGTTCTTC. Full variable domain (remainder filled in from reference TRBV7-6 and TRBJ2-1): GAGVSQSPRYKVTKRGQDVALRCDPISGHVSLYWYRQALGQGPEFLTYFNYEAQQDKSGLPNDRFSAERPEGSISTLTIQRTEQRDSAMYRCASSGRGSEQFFGPGTRLTVL.

The chain recombines TRBV6-5 with TRBJ1-2, with D perhaps matching TRBD1 (6 bases). The V gene's germline CDR1 is MNHEY and CDR2 SVGAGI. V was shortened by 6 bases and J by 13 bases, with 21 bases between the two germline ends. This CDR3 region has 13 residues. CDR3 DNA sequence: TGTGCCAGCAGCCCGGCCTCCCAAACAGGGACCACCTTC. Translated: CASSPASQTGTTF.

V is TRBV20-1 and J is TRBJ2-7, with 7 bases that match TRBD2. The CDR3 runs to 15 residues. Unmatched junction bases numbered 10, after V lost 3 bases and J lost 2 bases. Germline V gene sequence: CDR1 DFQATT, CDR2 SNEGSKA (reference sequence). Here the CDR3 reads CSASIRTRAAYEQYF. DNA of the CDR3: TGCAGTGCTAGTATTCGGACTAGGGCCGCCTACGAGCAGTACTTC.

This chain uses TRBV19 with TRBJ2-3; 9 nucleotides match TRBD1. Germline CDR1 and CDR2: LNHDA and SQIVND (reference sequence). Trimming removed 2 bases from V and 2 bases from J; junction bases left unmatched: 11. This CDR3 has 18 residues. This chain's CDR3 is CASSITSSRDRVTDTQYF. DNA for the CDR3: TGTGCCAGTAGTATAACAAGTTCTCGGGACAGGGTCACAGATACGCAGTATTTT.